The 24 T cell receptor beta chains below all came from one sample that was sequenced in a study of blood T cell repertoires in COVID-19. Assay: immunoSEQ multiplex PCR; the TCRdb copy retains only in-frame clones and omits some. This sample has roughly 200,000 clones, with more than 75% found just once. Sample: peripheral blood. These receptors all come from a woman between 50 and 59 years old with active or convalescent COVID-19.

The J gene is TRBJ2-3, the V gene TRBV12-5; weak D call: TRBD2 (6 bases). The germline V gene has CDR1 LGHNT and CDR2 FRNRAP. V lost 5 bases and J 0 bases, leaving 9 bases between the germline ends. This CDR3 is built from 14 residues. CDR3 DNA sequence: TGTGCTAGTGGTATCGGGAGTAGCACAGATACGCAGTATTTT. Protein: CASGIGSSTDTQYF.

The chain recombines TRBV29-1 with TRBJ2-7; maybe TRBD1 (6 bases). The germline gives CDR1 SQVTM, CDR2 ANQGSEA. The length of the CDR3 is 13 residues. CDR3 DNA: TGCAGAACTTTACAGGGAAGTGGCGACGAGCAGTACTTC. Translating gives CRTLQGSGDEQYF.

V usage is TRBV6-4 and J usage is TRBJ1-2; D is uncertain. Germline V lookup: CDR1 MRHNA, CDR2 SNTAGT. V lost 6 bases and J lost 8, with 16 bases in between. The CDR3 runs 13 residues. CDR3 in amino acids: CASSESIADGYTF. The CDR3 DNA follows: TGTGCCAGCAGCGAATCCATAGCCGACGGCTACACCTTC.

The J gene is TRBJ1-1, the V gene TRBV19, with no clear D. The germline V gene has CDR1 LNHDA and CDR2 SQIVND (reference sequence). The CDR3 consists of 14 residues. V was trimmed by 4 bases and J by 1 base, leaving 10 bases between them. CDR3 region: CASSTSLRNTEAFF. The CDR3 region has the DNA TGTGCCAGTAGTACGAGTCTGCGGAACACTGAAGCTTTCTTT.

This clone was detected only once. The chain joins TRBV30 to TRBJ1-1; D remains unclear. Trimming took off 0 bases at V and 10 bases at J, with 15 bases between the two ends. In germline, CDR1 is GTSNPN, CDR2 SVGIG (reference sequence). The CDR3 extends over 13 amino acids. The CDR3 coding sequence is TGTGCCTGGAGTGTACCGAGCCCGGGGTTAGCTTTCTTT. It is translated as CAWSVPSPGLAFF.

The chain recombines TRBV2 with TRBJ2-5, with a possible D match to TRBD2 (6 bases). Germline lookup yields CDR1 SNHLY and CDR2 FYNNEI. The CDR3 runs 13 residues. Trimming stripped 5 bases from V and 0 bases from J, with 7 bases between. The CDR3 is CASSRDYQETQYF. CDR3 nucleotides: TGTGCCAGCAGTCGGGACTACCAAGAGACCCAGTACTTC.

In DNA form, the CDR3 reads TGTGCCAGCAGTAAAGGTCCGGGACAGGGGGAGACAGATACGCAGTATTTT. Translated, it gives CASSKGPGQGETDTQYF. The chain employs TRBV6-2 or TRBV6-3 and TRBJ2-3, with TRBD1 identical over 11 bases. Germline V lookup: CDR1 MNHEY, CDR2 SVGEGT. The CDR3 is made up of 17 amino acids. V lost 5 bases, J lost 3 bases, and 10 bases stayed unmatched.

The chain is built from TRBV6-2 or TRBV6-3 and TRBJ1-1, with 8 bases lining up with TRBD1. Germline CDR1 is MNHEY and CDR2 is SVGEGT. J was trimmed by 3 bases and V by 5 bases; bases with no gene match: 8. There are 15 residues in the CDR3. The CDR3 is CASSDPSTGDTEAFF. Written as DNA, the CDR3 is TGTGCCAGCAGTGACCCCTCGACAGGGGACACTGAAGCTTTCTTT.

The chain couples TRBV30 to TRBJ2-5; 11 bases agree with TRBD2. Trimming cost V 1 base and J 5 bases; bases outside gene matches: 3. The germline V gene has CDR1 GTSNPN and CDR2 SVGIG (reference sequence). The CDR3 totals 14 residues. The CDR3: CAWSAGLAVETQYF. The CDR3 bases are TGTGCCTGGAGTGCGGGACTAGCGGTTGAGACCCAGTACTTC.

The gene calls are TRBV11-2 and TRBJ1-2, with D perhaps TRBD1 (6 bases). The V gene's germline CDR1 is SGHAT and CDR2 FQNNGV. The CDR3 runs to 15 residues. The V end was cut by 3 bases, the J end by 6 bases, with 17 bases between. This chain's CDR3 is CASSFSTGNFDGYTF. The DNA for the CDR3 is TGTGCCAGCAGCTTCTCTACAGGGAACTTTGATGGCTACACCTTC.

V is TRBV6-2 or TRBV6-3 and J is TRBJ1-6; the match to TRBD1 covers 8 bases. Germline CDR1 MNHEY, CDR2 SVGEGT. The CDR3 is made up of 14 amino acids. V lost 8 bases and J lost 9; bases outside the gene matches: 9. The CDR3 sequence: CASRLNDRGSPLHF. CDR3 nucleotide sequence: TGTGCCAGCCGTTTAAACGACAGGGGTTCACCCCTCCACTTT.

The V and J genes are TRBV6-2 or TRBV6-3 and TRBJ2-2; perhaps TRBD1 as D (6 bases). V shed 2 bases and J shed 1 base, with 11 bases lying between them. There are 16 residues in the CDR3. In germline, CDR1 is MNHEY, CDR2 SVGEGT. CDR3 loop: CASSYHKTGNTGELFF. The DNA of the CDR3 is TGTGCCAGCAGTTACCACAAGACAGGGAACACCGGGGAGCTGTTTTTT.

V gene TRBV7-3 combines with J gene TRBJ1-2; possible D gene TRBD1, 5 bases. CDR1 is SGHTA, CDR2 FQGTGA, per germline. The V end was cut by 5 bases, the J end by 7 bases, with 17 bases between. There are 14 residues in the CDR3. In DNA, the CDR3 is TGTGCCAGCAGCCTAAACGGGGGATCGGGTGGCTACACCTTC. The encoded protein is CASSLNGGSGGYTF.

V usage is TRBV11-2 and J usage is TRBJ2-7, with D perhaps matching TRBD2 (5 bases). CDR1 and CDR2 (germline): SGHAT, FQNNGV. The CDR3 spans 15 residues. The V end was cut by 1 base, the J end by 2 bases, with 12 bases between. CDR3 sequence (DNA): TGTGCCAGCAGCTTAGGGGCGGGTTCCCCCTACGAGCAGTACTTC. Its protein product is CASSLGAGSPYEQYF. Full variable domain (outside the CDR3, taken from reference TRBV11-2 and TRBJ2-7): EAGVAQSPRYKIIEKRQSVAFWCNPISGHATLYWYQQILGQGPKLLIQFQNNGVVDDSQLPKDRFSAERLKGVDSTLKIQPAKLEDSAVYLCASSLGAGSPYEQYFGPGTRLTVT.

J is TRBJ2-7 and V is TRBV5-6; D is possibly TRBD1 (5 bases). The CDR3 is made up of 13 amino acids. V dropped 2 bases and J dropped 3 bases, with 9 bases sitting between them. Germline V gives CDR1 SGHDT, CDR2 YYEEEE. CDR3 region: CASSLAGYYEQYF. The CDR3 region has the DNA TGTGCCAGCAGCTTAGCAGGGTACTACGAGCAGTACTTC.

This clone was counted a single time. The J gene is TRBJ2-5, the V gene TRBV27; D not resolved. The CDR3 is made up of 16 amino acids. The V end was cut by 0 bases, the J end by 4 bases, with 15 bases between. From germline, CDR1 is MNHEY and CDR2 SMNVEV (reference sequence). The CDR3 here is CASSLSASVSGETQYF. DNA for the CDR3: TGTGCCAGCAGTTTATCGGCCTCTGTCTCGGGAGAGACCCAGTACTTC.

There are a few counts of this clone. V gene TRBV5-5 combines with J gene TRBJ1-1; weak D call: TRBD1 (5 bases). CDR1 and CDR2 from the germline V gene are SGHKS and YYEKEE (reference sequence). V shed 1 base and J shed 7 bases, with 11 bases lying between them. This CDR3 spans 13 amino acids. The CDR3 nucleotides read TGTGCCAGCAGCTTGTCCAGGGTCTATGAAGCTTTCTTT. It yields the protein CASSLSRVYEAFF.

V usage is TRBV3-1 (or the pseudogene TRBV3-2) and J usage is TRBJ1-4; 10 nucleotides line up with TRBD1. Germline V CDR1 and CDR2: LGHDT, YNNKEL (reference sequence). This CDR3 is 15 amino acids long. The V gene end was trimmed by 5 bases and the J gene end by 7 bases; junction bases not matched to a gene: 7. The CDR3 DNA reads TGTGCCAGCAGCTGGACAGGGGGGGCCGGTGAAAAACTGTTTTTT. Translated: CASSWTGGAGEKLFF.

The rearrangement links TRBV6-5 to TRBJ2-1, with TRBD1 matching 9 bases. CDR3 length: 15 amino acids. V gave up 5 bases and J gave up 9 bases; unmatched junction bases: 11. The V gene's germline CDR1 is MNHEY and CDR2 SVGAGI. The CDR3 bases are TGTGCCAGCAGTCCATGGACGGACAGGGGAGGTGAGCAGTTCTTC. Amino acids: CASSPWTDRGGEQFF.

The rearrangement joins TRBV20-1 to TRBJ2-7; maybe TRBD1 (5 bases). Germline CDR1 is DFQATT and CDR2 is SNEGSKA (reference sequence). The CDR3 extends over 11 amino acids. V was shortened by 6 bases and J by 2 bases, with 8 bases between the two germline ends. CDR3 coding DNA: TGCAGTGCCCAGGGTACCTACGAGCAGTACTTC. It translates to CSAQGTYEQYF.

The chain has TRBV15 and TRBJ1-6; no reliable D call. The germline gives CDR1 LNHNV, CDR2 YYDKDF (reference sequence). V was shortened by 0 bases and J by 6 bases, with 15 bases between the two germline ends. This CDR3 has 17 amino acids. CDR3 amino acids: CATSRDGGGGRNSPLHF. For the CDR3, the DNA is TGTGCCACCAGCAGAGATGGCGGTGGAGGCCGTAATTCACCCCTCCACTTT.

This clone was found once. V is TRBV19 and J is TRBJ1-2; 9 bases line up with TRBD1. Germline lookup yields CDR1 LNHDA and CDR2 SQIVND (reference sequence). J lost 5 bases, V lost 5 bases, and 3 bases had no gene match. The CDR3 covers 13 residues. The CDR3 sequence is CASSLTGGYGYTF. In DNA, the CDR3 is TGTGCCAGTAGTTTGACAGGGGGGTATGGCTACACCTTC.

The chain is built from TRBV5-8 and TRBJ2-3; the match to TRBD2 covers 8 bases. CDR3 length: 15 amino acids. V lost 8 bases, J lost 0 bases, and 8 bases stayed unmatched. Germline loops: CDR1 SGHTS, CDR2 YDEGEE. The CDR3 loop is CARSLAGTSTDTQYF. The CDR3 region has the DNA TGTGCCAGAAGTTTAGCGGGAACCAGCACAGATACGCAGTATTTT.

The rearrangement links TRBV18 to TRBJ1-3; the match to TRBD1 covers 8 bases. This CDR3 is built from 18 residues. Trimming took 4 bases from V and 2 from J; bases not matched to a gene: 13. Germline loops: CDR1 KGHSH, CDR2 LQKENI. This chain's CDR3 is CASSRLYTGQDTGNTIYF. DNA of the CDR3: TGTGCCAGCTCACGACTCTACACGGGACAGGATACTGGAAACACCATATATTTT.